The text below deals with one T cell receptor beta chain. Antigen: not known. Per germline, CDR1 SGHDN and CDR2 FVKESK. The CDR3 contains 13 residues. Trimming took off 2 bases at V and 8 bases at J, with 10 bases between the two ends. The data stem from a study of shared clonotypes between healthy human individuals. Study results and limitations: Only blood underwent sampling, and tissue repertoires likely differ.

This table comes from immunoSEQ multiplex PCR, and its TCRdb copy is limited to in-frame clones, with some not included. The table lists over a million clones, around 97% of them singletons. Donors comprised healthy HIV-negative adults lacking recent acute infections or vaccinations. Naive CD45RA+ and memory CD45RA-negative subsets were split from CD4+ cells. The source of this sequence is a man aged 25 to 45 in good health. The chain combines TRBV14 with TRBJ1-5; no clear D. Material: naive CD4+ T cells sorted from blood. Described subset: CD45RA+ positively selected. This CDR3 is CASSQNFREPQHF. The CDR3 DNA follows: TGTGCCAGCAGCCAAAACTTCCGGGAGCCCCAGCATTTT.